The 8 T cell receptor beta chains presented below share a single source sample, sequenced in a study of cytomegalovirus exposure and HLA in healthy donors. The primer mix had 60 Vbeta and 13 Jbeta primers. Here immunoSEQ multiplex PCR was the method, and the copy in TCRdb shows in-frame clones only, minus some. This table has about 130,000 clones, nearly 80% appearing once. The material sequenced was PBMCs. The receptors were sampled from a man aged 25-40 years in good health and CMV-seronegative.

CDR3 loop: CASSSWTGGNTGELFF. The DNA of the CDR3 is TGTGCCAGCAGCTCGTGGACAGGGGGGAACACCGGGGAGCTGTTTTTT. The genes are TRBV5-6 and TRBJ2-2; 10 bases fit TRBD1. The CDR3 runs to 16 residues. CDR1 SGHDT and CDR2 YYEEEE come from the germline V gene. Trimming took 3 bases from V and 1 from J; bases not matched to a gene: 3.

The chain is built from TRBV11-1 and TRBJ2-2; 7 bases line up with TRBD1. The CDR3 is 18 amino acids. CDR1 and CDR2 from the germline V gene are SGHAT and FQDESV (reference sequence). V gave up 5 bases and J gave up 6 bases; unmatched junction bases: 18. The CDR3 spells CASSRPGTVNFQAGELFF. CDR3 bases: TGTGCCAGCAGCCGTCCTGGGACAGTCAACTTTCAGGCCGGGGAGCTGTTTTTT.

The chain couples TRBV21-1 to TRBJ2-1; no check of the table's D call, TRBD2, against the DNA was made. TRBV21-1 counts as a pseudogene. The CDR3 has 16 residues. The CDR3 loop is CASRATSGDTHNEQFF. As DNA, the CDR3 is TGTGCCAGCAGGGCTACTAGCGGGGATACCCACAATGAGCAGTTCTTC.

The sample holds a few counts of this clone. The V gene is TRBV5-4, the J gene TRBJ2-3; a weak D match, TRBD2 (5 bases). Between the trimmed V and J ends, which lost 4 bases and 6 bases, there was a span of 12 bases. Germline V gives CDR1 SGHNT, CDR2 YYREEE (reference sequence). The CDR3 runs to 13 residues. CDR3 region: CASSPDASDTQYF. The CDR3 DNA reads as TGTGCCAGCAGCCCAGACGCTAGCGATACGCAGTATTTT. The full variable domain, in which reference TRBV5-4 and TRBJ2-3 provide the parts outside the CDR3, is ETGVTQSPTHLIKTRGQQVTLRCSSQSGHNTVSWYQQALGQGPQFIFQYYREEENGRGNFPPRFSGLQFPNYSSELNVNALELDDSALYLCASSPDASDTQYFGPGTRLTVL.

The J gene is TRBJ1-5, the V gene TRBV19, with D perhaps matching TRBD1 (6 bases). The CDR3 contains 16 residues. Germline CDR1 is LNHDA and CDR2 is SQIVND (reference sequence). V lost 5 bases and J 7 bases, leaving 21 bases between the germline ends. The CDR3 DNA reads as TGTGCCAGTAGTGGGGGCCGCCGAGGGGTGGGACAGCCCCAGCATTTT. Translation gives CASSGGRRGVGQPQHF.

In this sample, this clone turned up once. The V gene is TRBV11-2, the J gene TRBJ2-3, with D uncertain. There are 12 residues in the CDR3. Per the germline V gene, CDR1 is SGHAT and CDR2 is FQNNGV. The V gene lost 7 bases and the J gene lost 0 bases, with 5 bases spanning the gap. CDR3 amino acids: CASKSSTDTQYF. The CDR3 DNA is TGTGCCAGCAAATCTAGCACAGATACGCAGTATTTT.

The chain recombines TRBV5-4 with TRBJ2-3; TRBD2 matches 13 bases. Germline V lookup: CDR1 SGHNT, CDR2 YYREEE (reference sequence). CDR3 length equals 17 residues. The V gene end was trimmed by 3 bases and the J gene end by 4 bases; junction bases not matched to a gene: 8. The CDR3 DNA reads TGTGCCAGCAGCTCTGGGACTAGCGGGAATCAGGCAGATACGCAGTATTTT. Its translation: CASSSGTSGNQADTQYF.

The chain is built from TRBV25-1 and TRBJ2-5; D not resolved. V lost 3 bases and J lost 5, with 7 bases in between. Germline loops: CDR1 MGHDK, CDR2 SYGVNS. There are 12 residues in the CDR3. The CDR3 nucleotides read TGTGCCAGCAGTGATGGGCCGGAGACCCAGTACTTC. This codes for CASSDGPETQYF.